This T cell receptor beta chain was recorded in a study of Ad26.COV2.S vaccination and SARS-CoV-2 variants. The method was immunoSEQ multiplex PCR; TCRdb's version includes in-frame clones alone and lacks a portion of them. The sample carries a few hundred thousand clones, 75% to 95% recorded once. Germline loops: CDR1 SGHTA, CDR2 FQGNSA. V shed 5 bases and J shed 6 bases, with 17 bases lying between them. The length of the CDR3 is 15 residues. Treatment described: 19 received Ad26.COV2.S at low or high dose, single or two shots; five or six received placebo; per-sample allocation not given. Sampling was done on day 63 after the first vaccine or placebo injection.

Sequences were derived from peripheral blood, sampled in a trial of Ad26.COV2.S vaccine versus placebo. This TCR was recovered from a person aged 18-60 years who received the Ad26.COV2.S COVID-19 vaccine or a placebo. The chain recombines TRBV7-2 with TRBJ2-1, with D maybe TRBD2 (5 bases). The CDR3 DNA reads TGTGCCAGCAGCAACCGGCGGGCCCAGTTCAATGAGCAGTTCTTC. It codes for CASSNRRAQFNEQFF.